These T cell receptor beta chains were read from a single sample in a study of blood T cell repertoires in COVID-19. Generated by immunoSEQ multiplex PCR, the TCRdb table keeps only in-frame clones and is missing some. The table has under 200,000 clones, around three quarters seen once; the top ten hold about 8.3%. Sequencing was done on a sample of peripheral blood. These receptors all stem from a man between 60 and 75 years old with acute or convalescent COVID-19. The CDR3 runs from the conserved cysteine through the conserved F or W. Each record gives: CDR3 length, clone size, J gene, V gene, D gene, CDR3 protein, CDR3 DNA. D genes are given only for firm matches. Clone sizes are given selectively: once, few, many, or a class where the clone is expanded.

>13|once|TRBJ2-3|TRBV10-3|TRBD1
CAIMGQGTDTQYF
TGTGCCATCATGGGACAGGGGACAGATACGCAGTATTTT
>13|.|TRBJ1-1|TRBV19|.
CASSIWGGTEAFF
TGTGCCAGTAGTATATGGGGGGGCACTGAAGCTTTCTTT
>15|.|TRBJ1-4|TRBV5-6|TRBD1
CASSWDRAGEEKLFF
TGTGCCAGCAGCTGGGACAGGGCAGGGGAGGAAAAACTGTTTTTT
>13|once|TRBJ1-1|TRBV12-3/TRBV12-4|.
CASRPTGNTEAFF
TGTGCCAGCAGGCCGACAGGGAACACTGAAGCTTTCTTT
>14|.|TRBJ1-1|TRBV5-4|.
CASSFTGLGTEAFF
TGTGCCAGCAGCTTTACAGGGCTTGGCACTGAAGCTTTCTTT
>12|.|TRBJ2-7|TRBV11-3|.
CASSLGSLGQYF
TGTGCCAGCAGCTTAGGGAGTTTAGGGCAGTACTTC
>15|.|TRBJ2-2|TRBV27|.
CASSLTTEGTGELFF
TGTGCCAGCAGTTTAACTACGGAGGGCACCGGGGAGCTGTTTTTT
>14|.|TRBJ2-4|TRBV19|TRBD1
CASSTGGDANIQYF
TGTGCCAGTAGTACAGGGGGCGATGCAAACATTCAGTACTTC
>17|few|TRBJ1-5|TRBV19|TRBD1
CASSPGTGQGGNQPQHF
TGTGCCAGTAGTCCAGGAACGGGACAGGGTGGCAATCAGCCCCAGCATTTT
>12|.|TRBJ1-5|TRBV19|.
CASSRGSQPQHF
TGTGCCAGTAGCAGGGGAAGTCAGCCCCAGCATTTT
>14|.|TRBJ1-2|TRBV19|TRBD1
CASSIEGQGYGYTF
TGTGCCAGTAGTATTGAGGGACAGGGATATGGCTACACCTTC
>14|.|TRBJ2-1|TRBV4-3|TRBD1
CASSQLQTGDEQFF
TGCGCCAGCAGCCAACTGCAGACAGGGGATGAGCAGTTCTTC
>16|.|TRBJ1-4|TRBV7-2|.
CASSLSTGQLVEKLFF
TGTGCCAGCAGCTTAAGTACCGGACAGCTAGTTGAAAAACTGTTTTTT
>15|.|TRBJ1-4|TRBV18|TRBD1
CASSPLQGAVEKLFF
TGTGCCAGCTCACCCTTACAGGGGGCGGTTGAAAAACTGTTTTTT
>14|.|TRBJ2-7|TRBV3-1/TRBV3-2|TRBD1
CASSPSGGSYEQYF
TGTGCCAGCAGCCCTTCAGGGGGCTCCTACGAGCAGTACTTC
>14|.|TRBJ2-7|TRBV2|TRBD1
CASSAGTGLYEQYF
TGTGCCAGCAGCGCCGGGACAGGGCTCTACGAGCAGTACTTC
>14|.|TRBJ1-2|TRBV19|.
CASSISQGYNGYTF
TGTGCCAGTAGTATTTCCCAGGGGTATAATGGCTACACCTTC
>14|.|TRBJ2-3|TRBV5-1|.
CASKEGQQSVPQYF
TGCGCCAGCAAGGAGGGACAGCAATCCGTTCCTCAGTATTTT
>12|.|TRBJ2-7|TRBV7-2|.
CASSFDSPKQYF
TGTGCCAGCAGCTTTGACAGTCCCAAGCAGTACTTC
>16|.|TRBJ1-2|TRBV2|TRBD1
CASSEATPGTGKGYTF
TGTGCCAGCAGTGAAGCCACTCCCGGGACAGGGAAGGGCTACACCTTC
>13|.|TRBJ2-7|TRBV19|.
CASSIVRGHEQYF
TGTGCCAGTAGTATTGTACGGGGTCACGAGCAGTACTTC
>14|.|TRBJ2-7|TRBV5-6|TRBD1
CASSLGQGAYEQYF
TGTGCCAGCAGCTTGGGACAGGGGGCCTACGAGCAGTACTTC
>13|once|TRBJ1-1|TRBV15|.
CASKEVMNTEAFF
TGTGCCTCCAAGGAGGTAATGAACACTGAAGCTTTCTTT
>14|.|TRBJ1-2|TRBV5-1|.
CASSLENSPWGYTF
TGCGCCAGCAGCTTGGAGAACAGCCCCTGGGGCTACACCTTC
>16|.|TRBJ2-3|TRBV13|TRBD2
CASSIVLAGGTDTQYF
TGTGCCAGCAGCATCGTACTAGCGGGGGGCACAGATACGCAGTATTTT
>13|.|TRBJ1-1|TRBV12-3/TRBV12-4|TRBD1
CASSTGDRTEAFF
TGTGCCAGCAGTACAGGGGATCGAACTGAAGCTTTCTTT
>16|.|TRBJ2-2|TRBV6-2/TRBV6-3|TRBD1
CASSSGTGGFAGELFF
TGTGCCAGCAGCTCCGGGACAGGGGGATTTGCCGGGGAGCTGTTTTTT